The present T cell receptor beta chain was sequenced within a study of blood T cells in healthy people across ages. Through a sample-barcoded 5' primer and a J-beta primer mix, a second PCR was run for roughly 7 to 12 cycles. Using its own MiXCR run on the 5' RACE reads, TCRdb lists one record per CDR3 protein. The sample yields hundreds of thousands of distinct CDR3 sequences, roughly 40% seen once. This TCR derives from a man aged 18-30 years in good health. Material: blood.

The CDR3 protein is CASSQDLDPLGAFF. In DNA, the CDR3 is TGTGCCAGCAGCCAAGATCTGGACCCCCTGGGAGCTTTCTTT. V is TRBV3-1 and J is TRBJ1-1, with D unresolved. This CDR3 is built from 14 residues. The V and J ends lost 0 bases and 10 bases respectively, with 15 bases between them. Germline lookup yields CDR1 LGHDT and CDR2 YNNKEL (reference sequence).